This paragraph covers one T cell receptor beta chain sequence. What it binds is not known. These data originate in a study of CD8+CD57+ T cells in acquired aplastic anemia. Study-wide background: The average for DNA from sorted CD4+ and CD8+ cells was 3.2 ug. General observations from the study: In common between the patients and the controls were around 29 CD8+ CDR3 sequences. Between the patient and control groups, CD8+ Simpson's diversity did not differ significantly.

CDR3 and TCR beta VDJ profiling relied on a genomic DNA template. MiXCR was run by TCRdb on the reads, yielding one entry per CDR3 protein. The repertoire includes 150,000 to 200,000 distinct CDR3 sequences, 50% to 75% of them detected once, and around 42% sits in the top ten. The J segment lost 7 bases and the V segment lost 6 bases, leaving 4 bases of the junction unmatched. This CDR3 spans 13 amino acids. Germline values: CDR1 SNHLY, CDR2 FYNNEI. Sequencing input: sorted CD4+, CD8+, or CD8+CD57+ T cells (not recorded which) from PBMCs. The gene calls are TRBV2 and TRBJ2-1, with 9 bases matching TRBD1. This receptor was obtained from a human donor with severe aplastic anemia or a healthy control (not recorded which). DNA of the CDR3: TGTGCCAGCAGGACAGGGGGAAGTAATGAGCAGTTCTTC. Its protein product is CASRTGGSNEQFF.